The 14 T cell receptor beta chains below come from one sample, sequenced in a study of CD8+ T cells in alopecia areata. After isolation, RNA underwent reverse transcription to generate cDNA as the sequencing template. This table comes from immunoSEQ multiplex PCR, and its TCRdb copy is limited to in-frame clones, with some not included. The sample has roughly 180,000 clones; 40% to 55% are singletons. Treatment meaning: oral pan-JAK inhibitor, 5-10 mg twice daily. The input for sequencing was CD8+ T cells sorted from blood, taken at approximately week 52, from a patient treated with tofacitinib. The receptors stem from a human donor with alopecia areata.

The chain couples TRBV9 to TRBJ2-3; weak D call: TRBD2 (7 bases). Deletions cut 0 bases from V and 4 bases from J, with 9 bases between. The CDR3 loop spans 14 amino acids. Germline V gene lookup returns CDR1 SGDLS and CDR2 YYNGEE. CDR3 sequence: CASSVEGGADTQYF. Here the CDR3 DNA reads TGTGCCAGCAGCGTAGAAGGGGGGGCAGATACGCAGTATTTT.

The V call is TRBV6-5, the J call TRBJ1-2; D not certain. V was clipped by 0 bases and J by 7 bases, with 6 bases between them. The CDR3 covers 12 residues. In germline, CDR1 is MNHEY, CDR2 SVGAGI. The CDR3 spells CASSYSEGGYTF. The CDR3 bases are TGTGCCAGCAGTTACTCGGAGGGTGGCTACACCTTC.

This rearrangement joins TRBV21-1 to TRBJ1-2; the DNA was not used to check the table's D call, TRBD1. TRBV21-1 is marked as a pseudogene. The CDR3 runs to 16 residues. The CDR3 region has the DNA TGTGCCAGCAGCAAAAGGGTACAGGGGCGAGGCTATGGCTACACCTTC. Residues: CASSKRVQGRGYGYTF.

This clone has just a few counts. This chain connects TRBV29-1 to TRBJ2-7, with D perhaps being TRBD1 or TRBD2 (5 bases each). This CDR3 is built from 15 residues. The V end was cut by 0 bases, the J end by 0 bases, with 12 bases between. CDR1 is SQVTM, CDR2 ANQGSEA, per germline. CDR3 nucleotide sequence: TGCAGCGTTGAAGATCGGGACGCAGACTCCTACGAGCAGTACTTC. The encoded protein is CSVEDRDADSYEQYF.

This clone was counted a few times. The chain combines TRBV7-2 with TRBJ1-2, with a possible D match to TRBD1 (5 bases). The CDR3 runs 13 residues. Trimming shortened V by 1 base and J by 5 bases, and 8 bases separated the two germline ends. Germline V lookup: CDR1 SGHTA, CDR2 FQGNSA. DNA of the CDR3: TGTGCCAGCAGCTTAGAGGGGAGGTATGGCTACACCTTC. It translates to CASSLEGRYGYTF.

This chain joins TRBV6-5 and TRBJ1-2; D may be TRBD1 (6 bases). CDR3 length: 15 amino acids. Deletions cut 0 bases from V and 7 bases from J, with 15 bases between. The germline V gene has CDR1 MNHEY and CDR2 SVGAGI. CDR3 residues: CASSYSRTGAGGYTF. The DNA for the CDR3 is TGTGCCAGCAGTTACTCCCGAACGGGGGCAGGTGGCTACACCTTC.

The J gene is TRBJ2-1, the V gene TRBV30; no firm D call. This CDR3 region has 12 residues. V was pared by 2 bases and J by 2 bases, with 4 bases between. Germline V CDR1 and CDR2: GTSNPN, SVGIG (reference sequence). The CDR3 region has the DNA TGTGCCTGGAGTCCCACCTACAATGAGCAGTTCTTC. Protein product: CAWSPTYNEQFF.

The chain carries TRBV7-9 and TRBJ1-1, with no clear D. Germline V CDR1 and CDR2: SEHNR, FQNEAQ (reference sequence). V shed 3 bases and J shed 3 bases, with 11 bases lying between them. There are 14 residues in the CDR3. The CDR3 loop is CASSFAEGDTEAFF. The CDR3 bases are TGTGCCAGCAGCTTCGCCGAAGGAGACACTGAAGCTTTCTTT.

The chain joins TRBV5-1 to TRBJ2-7; 8 bases align to TRBD1. The V segment lost 5 bases and the J segment 7 bases; nucleotides outside the gene matches: 8. There are 13 residues in the CDR3. Germline V CDR1 and CDR2: SGHRS, YFSETQ. Written as DNA, the CDR3 is TGCGCCAGCAGATTTGGACAGGGTAGGGAGCAGTACTTC. Translation: CASRFGQGREQYF.

This clone was detected only a few times. The chain combines TRBV29-1 with TRBJ1-5; D unclear. Germline V lookup: CDR1 SQVTM, CDR2 ANQGSEA. The CDR3 has 16 residues. CDR3 region: CSLAVGIRVLGQPQHF. CDR3 DNA sequence: TGCAGTCTCGCGGTCGGGATACGAGTTTTAGGTCAGCCCCAGCATTTT.

This clone occurred a few times. The CDR3: CASSLDGILNTEAFF. The CDR3, as DNA: TGTGCCAGCAGCTTAGACGGGATCCTGAACACTGAAGCTTTCTTT. The rearrangement uses TRBV7-2 and TRBJ1-1; D ambiguous. The germline V gene has CDR1 SGHTA and CDR2 FQGNSA. V lost 1 base and J lost 0, with 9 bases in between. CDR3 size: 15 residues.

The chain couples TRBV7-2 to TRBJ2-7; no reliable D call. Germline V lookup: CDR1 SGHTA, CDR2 FQGNSA. V was cut by 1 base and J by 0 bases, with 10 bases left in between. This CDR3 spans 15 amino acids. This chain's CDR3 is CASSLGQRLSYEQYF. The CDR3 coding sequence is TGTGCCAGCAGCTTAGGGCAGAGACTCTCCTACGAGCAGTACTTC.

For the CDR3, the DNA is TGTGCCAGCAGTTACTCATCTACAGGGTATGGCTACACCTTC. Amino acid sequence: CASSYSSTGYGYTF. The V call is TRBV6-5, the J call TRBJ1-2, with a tentative D call TRBD1 (6 bases). With 0 bases removed from V and 5 bases from J, the gap between germline ends came to 10 bases. CDR1 and CDR2 (germline): MNHEY, SVGAGI. This CDR3 region has 14 residues.

The rearrangement joins TRBV4-1 to TRBJ1-5; no definite D call. V lost 3 bases and J 5 bases, leaving 8 bases between the germline ends. Germline CDR1 MGHRA, CDR2 YSYEKL. This CDR3 has 13 amino acids. This CDR3 reads CASSHRGDQPQHF. The CDR3 nucleotides are TGCGCCAGCAGCCACCGGGGAGATCAGCCCCAGCATTTT.